This is a list of T cell receptor beta chains from one sample in a study of shared clonotypes between healthy human individuals. Measured with immunoSEQ multiplex PCR; TCRdb has only the in-frame clones, and not every one. The sample contains around 2.5 million clones, 93% of which appear only once. The sample comprised naive CD4+ T cells from PBMCs. The receptors shown here come from a man younger than 35 in good health. Some clones in this sample may be carry-over from other donors' samples. CDR3s include the opening cysteine and the closing phenylalanine or tryptophan. Each record gives: V gene, J gene, clone size, D gene, CDR3 DNA, CDR3 protein. The D gene is left open where the match is weak. Rows give clone size only sometimes, using once, few, many, or a class for an expanded clone.

TRBV19	TRBJ1-2	-	-	TGTGCCAGTAGTCCCACCTATGGCTACACCTTC	CASSPTYGYTF
TRBV30	TRBJ2-2	-	-	TGTGCCTGGACCCGAGAACGCGGTACCGGGGAGCTGTTTTTT	CAWTRERGTGELFF
TRBV9	TRBJ2-2	-	-	TGTGCCAGCAGCGTCGCCCCCGACGGGAGAGGAACCGGGGAGCTGTTTTTT	CASSVAPDGRGTGELFF
TRBV6-6	TRBJ2-7	-	-	TGTGCCAGCAGCCCCGGACCGGTTGAGAATTACGAGCAGTACTTC	CASSPGPVENYEQYF
TRBV28	TRBJ1-1	-	-	TGTGCCAGCAGTTTATACCATACTGTGAACACTGAAGCTTTCTTT	CASSLYHTVNTEAFF
TRBV6-6	TRBJ1-2	-	-	TGTGCCAGCAGCCCCACGGGCTATGGCTACACCTTC	CASSPTGYGYTF
TRBV5-1	TRBJ1-2	-	-	TGCGCCAGCAGCTTAGGTTCAAACTATGGCTACACCTTC	CASSLGSNYGYTF
TRBV29-1	TRBJ2-3	once	TRBD2	TGCAGCGGCACCGGGACTAGCGGGATGACAGATACGCAGTATTTT	CSGTGTSGMTDTQYF
TRBV28	TRBJ2-1	-	-	TGTGCCAGCAGTTTGAGCAGGGAGGAGTTCTTC	CASSLSREEFF
TRBV28	TRBJ2-3	-	-	TGTGCCAGCACTAGCACAGATACGCAGTATTTT	CASTSTDTQYF
TRBV5-1	TRBJ2-1	-	TRBD2	TGCGCCAGCAGCCCGGGACTAGCGGGAGTTAATGAGCAGTTCTTC	CASSPGLAGVNEQFF
TRBV19	TRBJ1-5	-	-	TGTGCCAGTAGTCCCTGGGAGGAACAGCCCCAGCATTTT	CASSPWEEQPQHF
TRBV21-1	TRBJ2-1	-	-	TGTGCCACCAGAAGACCTTTAACAGAAGTGAATGAGCAGTTCTTC	CATRRPLTEVNEQFF
TRBV7-2	TRBJ2-4	-	-	TGTGCCAGCAGCATCAGAAGGACAGATCTAGCCAAAAACATTCAGTACTTC	CASSIRRTDLAKNIQYF
TRBV5-4	TRBJ2-7	-	TRBD2	TGTGCCAGCAGTCTAGCGGGAGGAACCTACGAGCAGTACTTC	CASSLAGGTYEQYF
TRBV28	TRBJ2-7	-	-	TGTGCCAGCAGTTTGACAGGAGAGCAGTACTTC	CASSLTGEQYF
TRBV27	TRBJ1-1	-	TRBD1	TGTGCCAGCAGTCGGACAGGCTACTATGAAGCTTTCTTT	CASSRTGYYEAFF
TRBV6-6	TRBJ1-2	-	TRBD1	TGTGCCAGCAGTAAGGGGACAGGACTGCTATATGGCTACACCTTC	CASSKGTGLLYGYTF
TRBV9	TRBJ2-3	-	TRBD1	TGTGCCAGCAGCGCACAGGGGGCCACAGATACGCAGTATTTT	CASSAQGATDTQYF
TRBV25-1	TRBJ2-7	-	-	TGTGCCTCTTCTCTAGTCGCATACTACGAGCAGTACTTC	CASSLVAYYEQYF
TRBV30	TRBJ2-2	once	-	TGTGCCTGGAAAATACACCAGACCGGGGAGCTGTTTTTT	CAWKIHQTGELFF
TRBV4-1	TRBJ2-1	-	TRBD2	TGCGCCAGCAGCCATGAACCGGGACTAGCGACCCGAAGGAGCTCCTACAATGAGCAGTTCTTC	CASSHEPGLATRRSSYNEQFF
TRBV11-1	TRBJ2-3	-	-	TGTGCCAGCAGCTCGCGTATAGGGGCAGATACGCAGTATTTT	CASSSRIGADTQYF
TRBV11-2	TRBJ2-7	-	TRBD2	TGTGCCAGCAGCCCCCACCGGCGGGAGGGGGACGAGCAGTACTTC	CASSPHRREGDEQYF
TRBV5-4	TRBJ2-7	-	-	TGTGCCAGCAGCTTGGTGGGAAGTACCAACGAGCAGTACTTC	CASSLVGSTNEQYF
TRBV27	TRBJ2-7	once	-	TGTGCCAGCAGTTTATTAGCGGCCCCCTACGAGCAGTACTTC	CASSLLAAPYEQYF
TRBV5-1	TRBJ2-5	-	TRBD2	TGCGCCAGCAGGCAGGGACTAGCGGGGGAGACCCAGTACTTC	CASRQGLAGETQYF
TRBV6-5	TRBJ2-7	-	-	TGTGCCAGCAGTTATTCGGGACAAACCTACGAGCAGTACTTC	CASSYSGQTYEQYF
TRBV7-7	TRBJ2-1	-	-	TGTGCCAGCAGCTTTTCGAGGGCCTACAATGAGCAGTTCTTC	CASSFSRAYNEQFF
TRBV5-4	TRBJ2-2	-	-	TGTGCCAGCAGCTTGGTGTTTGGCGGGATGAACACCGGGGAGCTGTTTTTT	CASSLVFGGMNTGELFF
TRBV9	TRBJ1-2	-	-	TGTGCCAGCAGCGTAGGAAGGGGTAACTATGGCTACACCTTC	CASSVGRGNYGYTF
TRBV11-2	TRBJ1-5	-	-	TGTGCCAGCCAAGAGGGTAGCAATCAGCCCCAGCATTTT	CASQEGSNQPQHF
TRBV11-2	TRBJ2-7	once	-	TGTGCCAGCAGCAACCGGGACCCGGGGTCGCAGCAGTACTTC	CASSNRDPGSQQYF
TRBV7-9	TRBJ2-2	-	-	TGTGCCAGCAGACCCGACCGGGTGGGCACCGGGGAGCTGTTTTTT	CASRPDRVGTGELFF
TRBV6-5	TRBJ1-2	-	-	TGTGCCAGCAGCCCTATCGCGGGGCGGAACTATGGCTACACCTTC	CASSPIAGRNYGYTF